This TCR beta chain comes out of a study of T cell changes during pregnancy in multiple sclerosis (dated by TCRdb to 2018 to 2020). Background on the whole study: The study examined how the T cell repertoire changed over the course of pregnancy in women with multiple sclerosis.

Regarding this clone: Its antigen remains unidentified. There are no base qualities to consult, and no much larger clone falls within one base.

To prepare the library, the immunoSEQ multiplex PCR assay was applied. TCRdb mirrors the immuneACCESS table, restricted to in-frame sequences. Some clones are absent from its copies; in checked studies, under half trace to an unresolved V gene, and the reason for the others is unknown. For this sample there are some 64,000 clones; roughly 90% appear just once. Roughly 2.3% of the sample lies in the top ten. V and J lose 4 bases and 0 bases, and a span of 10 bases separates them. Including cysteine and phenylalanine, the CDR3 has 16 amino acids. The DNA shown is the 48-base CDR3, in frame from base 1. CDR1 and CDR2 were assigned from the germline V gene (reference sequence) as SEHNR and FQNEAQ.

The sequence was collected from a female donor with multiple sclerosis, enrolled in a pregnancy study. Specimen: peripheral blood, collected in the first trimester of pregnancy. The sequence links TRBV7-9 to TRBJ2-6; too little of a D gene remains to name it. Read as DNA, the sequence is TGTGCCAGCAGCTCCCCAGGTCTCTCTGGGGCCAACGTCCTGACTTTC. Translated, it reads CASSSPGLSGANVLTF.